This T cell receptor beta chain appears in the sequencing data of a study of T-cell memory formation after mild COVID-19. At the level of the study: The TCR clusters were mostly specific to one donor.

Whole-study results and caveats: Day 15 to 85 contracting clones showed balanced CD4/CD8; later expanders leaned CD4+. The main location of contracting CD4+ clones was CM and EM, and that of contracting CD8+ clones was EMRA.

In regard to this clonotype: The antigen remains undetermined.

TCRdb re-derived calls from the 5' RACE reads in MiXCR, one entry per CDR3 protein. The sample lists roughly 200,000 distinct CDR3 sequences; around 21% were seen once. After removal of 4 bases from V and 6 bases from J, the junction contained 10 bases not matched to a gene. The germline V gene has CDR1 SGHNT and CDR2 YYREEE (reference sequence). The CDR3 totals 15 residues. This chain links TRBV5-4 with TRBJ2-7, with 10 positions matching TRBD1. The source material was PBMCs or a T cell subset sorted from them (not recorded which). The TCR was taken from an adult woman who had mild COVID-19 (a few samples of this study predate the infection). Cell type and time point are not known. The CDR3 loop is CASSTPGTGDFEQYF. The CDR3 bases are TGTGCCAGCAGCACCCCCGGGACAGGGGATTTCGAGCAGTACTTC.